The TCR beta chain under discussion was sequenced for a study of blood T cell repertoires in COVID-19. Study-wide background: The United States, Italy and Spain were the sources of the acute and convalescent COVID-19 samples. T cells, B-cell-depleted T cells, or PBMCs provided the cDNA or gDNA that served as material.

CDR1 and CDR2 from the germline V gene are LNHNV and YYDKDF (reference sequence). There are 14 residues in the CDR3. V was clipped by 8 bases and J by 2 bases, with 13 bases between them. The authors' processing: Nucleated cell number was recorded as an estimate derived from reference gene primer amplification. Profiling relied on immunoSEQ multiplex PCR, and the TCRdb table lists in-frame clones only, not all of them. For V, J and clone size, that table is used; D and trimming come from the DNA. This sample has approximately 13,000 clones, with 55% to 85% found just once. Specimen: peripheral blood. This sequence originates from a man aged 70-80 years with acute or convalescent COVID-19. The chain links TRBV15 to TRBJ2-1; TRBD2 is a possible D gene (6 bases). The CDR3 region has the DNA TGTGCCACCCGTGGAGGGAGCACCTACAATGAGCAGTTCTTC. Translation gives CATRGGSTYNEQFF.